Listed below are T cell receptor beta chains from one sample, sequenced in a study of shared clonotypes between healthy human individuals. The method was immunoSEQ multiplex PCR; TCRdb's version includes in-frame clones alone and lacks a portion of them. The sample includes hundreds of thousands of clones, about 80% seen only once; the top ten take about 12%. The specimen was PBMCs. Every receptor here comes from a woman aged 40-49 years in good health. Some clones in this sample may be carry-over from other donors' samples. Both conserved end residues are trimmed from each CDR3. Fields, in order: V gene, J gene, CDR3 protein.

>TRBV4-1|TRBJ1-6
ASSLRAGSPLH
>TRBV6-5|TRBJ1-4
ASRVGGFAEKLF
>TRBV25-1|TRBJ2-3
ASSEGGTDTQY
>TRBV10-3|TRBJ2-7
AISEDGRGVYEQY
>TRBV5-1|TRBJ1-4
ASSFAGGNNEKLF
>TRBV28|TRBJ1-3
ASSPRSAGNTIY
>TRBV7-6|TRBJ1-4
ASSLGEREKLF
>TRBV19|TRBJ1-1
ASSTRGAEAF
>TRBV5-4|TRBJ1-2
ASTPGGRAPVGYGYT
>TRBV4-1|TRBJ2-2
ASSLIVGRPTGELF
>TRBV28|TRBJ2-7
ASTLRGQTAYEQY
>TRBV5-4|TRBJ2-5
ASSRTFQGEETQY
>TRBV6-6|TRBJ2-2
ASDEQGATGELF
>TRBV6-1|TRBJ2-7
ASSRSPLYEQY
>TRBV28|TRBJ1-2
ASRPTDRLRGYT
>TRBV5-1|TRBJ2-7
ASSLDRGSYEQY
>TRBV19|TRBJ2-2
ASSIRGVANTGELF
>TRBV28|TRBJ2-5
ASSVTGGAWETRY
>TRBV18|TRBJ2-3
ASSPAGSTDTQY
>TRBV5-1|TRBJ2-3
ASSLGLGGTDTQY
>TRBV11-2|TRBJ2-1
ASSLGSGATSSYNEQF
>TRBV6-6|TRBJ1-1
ASRPTGVNTEAF
>TRBV6-1|TRBJ1-2
ASSGASGRYGYT
>TRBV5-1|TRBJ2-5
ASSLAPLRETQY
>TRBV11-3|TRBJ2-1
ASSSGGDGRAGEQF
>TRBV29-1|TRBJ2-3
GEGDTQY
>TRBV7-2|TRBJ2-7
ASSLGTGLLAEQY
>TRBV5-1|TRBJ1-4
ASSLGTGLEKLF
>TRBV18|TRBJ1-1
ASSPIGNTEAF
>TRBV19|TRBJ1-5
ASSYSNQPQH
>TRBV5-5|TRBJ1-3
ASSLRVLSGNTIY
>TRBV2|TRBJ2-3
ASMRQGSATQY
>TRBV7-9|TRBJ2-3
ASSLGVTPDTQY
>TRBV19|TRBJ2-1
ASYRTGGPYNEQF
>TRBV5-4|TRBJ2-1
ASSSSNIHNEQF
>TRBV29-1|TRBJ2-1
SVGGQGGNEQF